One sample yielded the 5 T cell receptor beta chains listed below, sequenced in a study of blood T cells in healthy people across ages. Using a J-beta primer mix together with a sample-barcoded 5' primer, a second PCR was run for roughly 7 to 12 cycles. TCRdb re-derived calls from the 5' RACE reads in MiXCR, one entry per CDR3 protein. Among hundreds of thousands of distinct CDR3 sequences listed, around 45% were seen once. Sequencing was done on a sample of blood. The receptors come from a woman aged 60-75 years in good health.

This sequence joins TRBV28 and TRBJ2-1, with D tentatively TRBD2 (6 bases). The tail of the sequence fits TRBJ2-7 better, so the J call may be wrong. Per germline, CDR1 MDHEN and CDR2 SYDVKM. The CDR3 consists of 15 residues. This CDR3 reads CASSSPGLLYNEQYF. CDR3 DNA sequence: TGTGCCAGCAGTTCTCCGGGACTTCTCTACAATGAGCAGTACTTC.

V is TRBV24-1 and J is TRBJ1-2, with no clear D. The V and J ends lost 2 bases and 3 bases respectively, with 6 bases between them. CDR3 length equals 13 residues. CDR1 and CDR2 from the germline V gene are KGHDR and SFDVKD. In DNA, the CDR3 is TGTGCCACCAGTGATTCCACAGACTATGGCTACACCTTC. Translating it yields CATSDSTDYGYTF.

V is TRBV2 and J is TRBJ2-2; 12 nucleotides agree with TRBD2. This CDR3 is 16 amino acids long. Germline CDR1 is SNHLY and CDR2 is FYNNEI. V was pared by 6 bases and J by 0 bases, with 2 bases of the junction left unmatched. The DNA for the CDR3 is TGTGCCAGCAGAGGGACTAGCGGGTCGAACACCGGGGAGCTGTTTTTT. Translation gives CASRGTSGSNTGELFF.

On this clonotype: At one end the junction does not follow the germline gene, possibly because of a read error. V and J are TRBV11-1 and TRBJ2-1; D gene unclear. The CDR3 contains 13 residues. Germline CDR1 SGHAT, CDR2 FQDESV (reference sequence). The CDR3 reads CASSPKSGLVLFF. The CDR3, as DNA: TGTGCTAGCAGTCCTAAGTCCGGGCTTGTCCTGTTCTTC.

This clonotype has more than one count but fewer than ten. The rearrangement joins TRBV5-1 to TRBJ1-6, with a weak D call TRBD1 (6 bases). Germline values: CDR1 SGHRS, CDR2 YFSETQ. The CDR3 loop spans 16 amino acids. The ends were cut back, 1 base at V and 4 bases at J, with 12 bases in the middle. The CDR3 sequence is CASSLISGDYNSPLHF. In DNA form, the CDR3 reads TGCGCCAGCAGCTTGATCTCAGGGGATTATAATTCACCCCTCCACTTT.